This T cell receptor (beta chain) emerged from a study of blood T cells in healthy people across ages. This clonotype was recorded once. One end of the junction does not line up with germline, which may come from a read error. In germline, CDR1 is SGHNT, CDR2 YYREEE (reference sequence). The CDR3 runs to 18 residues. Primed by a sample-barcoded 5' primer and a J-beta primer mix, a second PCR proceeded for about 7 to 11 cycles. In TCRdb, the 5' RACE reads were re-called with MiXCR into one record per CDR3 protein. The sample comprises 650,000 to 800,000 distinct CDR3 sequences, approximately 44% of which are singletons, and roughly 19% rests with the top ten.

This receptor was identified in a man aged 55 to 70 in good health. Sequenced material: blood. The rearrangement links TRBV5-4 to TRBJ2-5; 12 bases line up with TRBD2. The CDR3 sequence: CACSLGSSGGAGTKTQYF. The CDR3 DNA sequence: TGTGCCTGCAGCTTGGGGTCTAGCGGGGGGGCCGGAACGAAGACCCAGTACTTC.